The 8 T cell receptor beta chains below were found in one sample sequenced in a study of TIL therapy for anti-PD-1-resistant metastatic lung cancer. Time point described: pre-treatment sample, taken before nivolumab and TIL therapy. This was the immunoSEQ v3 assay. TCRdb's table, derived via immunoSEQ multiplex PCR, lists solely in-frame clones and lacks some. The table shows tens of thousands of clones, with less than 80% occurring only once. Sequenced here: blood, sampled at baseline. The receptors shown here come from a man aged 65 to 85 with non-small cell lung cancer.

V is TRBV27 and J is TRBJ1-5; D remains unclear. CDR1 is MNHEY, CDR2 SMNVEV, per germline (reference sequence). V lost 2 bases and J 5 bases, leaving 10 bases between the germline ends. The CDR3 runs 14 residues. The CDR3 nucleotides are TGTGCCAGCAGTTTAGCCCCGTTGGATCAGCCCCAGCATTTT. This codes for CASSLAPLDQPQHF.

V and J are TRBV28 and TRBJ1-2, with TRBD1 matching over 7 bases. Trimming took 6 bases from V and 1 from J; bases not matched to a gene: 11. Germline lookup yields CDR1 MDHEN and CDR2 SYDVKM. This CDR3 spans 16 amino acids. CDR3 nucleotides: TGTGCCAGCAGAATTACAGGGGTAGAAAGTAACTATGGCTACACCTTC. Translation: CASRITGVESNYGYTF.

This chain connects TRBV11-3 to TRBJ2-7; D not certain. V lost 0 bases and J lost 9, with 9 bases in between. CDR1 and CDR2 from the germline V gene are SGHNT and YENEEA. This CDR3 is built from 12 residues. The CDR3 sequence: CASSLDSVTQYF. The DNA for the CDR3 is TGTGCCAGCAGCTTAGATTCCGTAACGCAGTACTTC.

The V call is TRBV10-1, the J call TRBJ2-1; D is ambiguous. V shed 0 bases and J shed 2 bases, with 5 bases lying between them. CDR3 length equals 14 residues. Germline V lookup: CDR1 WNHNN, CDR2 SYGVQD (reference sequence). The CDR3 protein is CASSESSTYNEQFF. CDR3 nucleotides: TGCGCCAGCAGTGAGTCTTCCACCTACAATGAGCAGTTCTTC.

This chain's CDR3 is CASSRNMGTANYGYTF. The CDR3, as DNA: TGTGCCAGCAGCCGGAATATGGGGACAGCTAACTATGGCTACACCTTC. The rearrangement joins TRBV14 to TRBJ1-2; 7 positions agree with TRBD1. The ends lost 4 bases at V and 0 bases at J; junction bases unmatched: 8. Germline CDR1 is SGHDN and CDR2 is FVKESK. The CDR3 runs to 16 residues.

This clone is a singleton in its sample. J is TRBJ2-1 and V is TRBV6-5, with a weak D call TRBD1 (5 bases). V was shortened by 6 bases and J by 0 bases, with 12 bases between the two germline ends. The CDR3 is 15 residues long. Germline CDR1 reads MNHEY; CDR2 reads SVGAGI. DNA of the CDR3: TGTGCCAGCAGCCGAAGGGGCCTCTCCTACAATGAGCAGTTCTTC. Translating gives CASSRRGLSYNEQFF.

The V and J genes are TRBV11-3 and TRBJ2-7; 8 nucleotides match TRBD1. The junction had 3 bases not matched to a gene; V was cut back by 2 bases and J by 6 bases. CDR1 and CDR2 (germline): SGHNT, YENEEA. The CDR3 length is 13 residues. The CDR3 region is CASSLTTGVEQYF. The CDR3 DNA follows: TGTGCCAGCAGCTTAACGACAGGGGTCGAGCAGTACTTC.

CDR3 DNA: TGCGCCAGCAGCTTACGGACAGGGAGTTCCGGGGAGCTGTTTTTT. The encoded protein is CASSLRTGSSGELFF. The chain uses TRBV5-1 and TRBJ2-2; 8 nucleotides agree with TRBD1. The CDR3 is made up of 15 amino acids. V was clipped by 2 bases and J by 6 bases; unmatched bases: 6. The V gene's germline CDR1 is SGHRS and CDR2 YFSETQ. Variable domain in full (rest from reference TRBV5-1 and TRBJ2-2): KAGVTQTPRYLIKTRGQQVTLSCSPISGHRSVSWYQQTPGQGLQFLFEYFSETQRNKGNFPGRFSGRQFSNSRSEMNVSTLELGDSALYLCASSLRTGSSGELFFGEGSRLTVL.